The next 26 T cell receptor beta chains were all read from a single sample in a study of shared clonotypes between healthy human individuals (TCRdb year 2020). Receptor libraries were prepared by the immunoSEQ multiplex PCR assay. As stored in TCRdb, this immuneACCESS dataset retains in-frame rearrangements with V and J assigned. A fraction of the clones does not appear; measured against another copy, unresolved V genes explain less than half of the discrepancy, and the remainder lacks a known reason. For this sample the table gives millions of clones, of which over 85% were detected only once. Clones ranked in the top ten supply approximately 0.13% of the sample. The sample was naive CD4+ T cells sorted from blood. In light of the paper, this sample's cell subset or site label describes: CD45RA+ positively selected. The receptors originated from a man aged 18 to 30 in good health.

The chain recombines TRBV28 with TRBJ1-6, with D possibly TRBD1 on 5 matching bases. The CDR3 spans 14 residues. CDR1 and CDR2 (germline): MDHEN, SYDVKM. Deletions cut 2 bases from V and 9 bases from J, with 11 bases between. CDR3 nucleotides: TGTGCCAGCAGTTTACCGATCGGGGGTTCACCCCTCCACTTT. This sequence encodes CASSLPIGGSPLHF.

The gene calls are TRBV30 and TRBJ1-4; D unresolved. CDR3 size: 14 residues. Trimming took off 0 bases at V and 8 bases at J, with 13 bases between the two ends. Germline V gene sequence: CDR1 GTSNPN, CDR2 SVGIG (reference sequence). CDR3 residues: CAWSVQQQFEKLFF. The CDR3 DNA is TGTGCCTGGAGTGTACAACAGCAATTCGAAAAACTGTTTTTT.

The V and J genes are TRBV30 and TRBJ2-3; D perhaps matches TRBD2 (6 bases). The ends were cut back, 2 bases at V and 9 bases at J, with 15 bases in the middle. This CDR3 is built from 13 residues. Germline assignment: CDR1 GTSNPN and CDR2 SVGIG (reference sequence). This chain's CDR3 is CAWSSQSAGTQYF. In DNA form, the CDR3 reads TGTGCCTGGAGTTCCCAGAGCGCGGGGACGCAGTATTTT.

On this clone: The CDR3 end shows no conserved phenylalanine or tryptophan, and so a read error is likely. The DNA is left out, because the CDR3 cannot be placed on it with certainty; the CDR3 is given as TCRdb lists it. CDR3 region: CASSRGLPL. This chain uses TRBV28 with TRBJ1-4. From germline, CDR1 is MDHEN and CDR2 SYDVKM. The CDR3 sequence runs 9 residues, both termini included.

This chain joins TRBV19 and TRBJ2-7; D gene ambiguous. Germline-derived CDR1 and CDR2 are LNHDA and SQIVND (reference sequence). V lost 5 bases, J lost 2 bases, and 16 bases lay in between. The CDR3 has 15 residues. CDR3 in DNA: TGTGCCAGTAGTCTCGGACCCAAGGACCCCTACGAGCAGTACTTC. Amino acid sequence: CASSLGPKDPYEQYF. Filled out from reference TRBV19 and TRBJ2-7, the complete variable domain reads DGGITQSPKYLFRKEGQNVTLSCEQNLNHDAMYWYRQDPGQGLRLIYYSQIVNDFQKGDIAEGYSVSREKKESFPLTVTSAQKNPTAFYLCASSLGPKDPYEQYFGPGTRLTVT.

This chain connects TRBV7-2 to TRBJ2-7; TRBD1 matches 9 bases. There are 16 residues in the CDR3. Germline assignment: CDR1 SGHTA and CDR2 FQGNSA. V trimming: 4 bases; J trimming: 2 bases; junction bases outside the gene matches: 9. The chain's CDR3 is CASSSLFGTGTYEQYF. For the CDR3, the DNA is TGTGCCAGCAGCTCTCTCTTTGGGACAGGGACCTACGAGCAGTACTTC.

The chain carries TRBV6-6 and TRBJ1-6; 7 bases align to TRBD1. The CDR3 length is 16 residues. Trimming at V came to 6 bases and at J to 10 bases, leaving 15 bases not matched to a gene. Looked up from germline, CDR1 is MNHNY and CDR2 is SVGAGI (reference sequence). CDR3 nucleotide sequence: TGTGCCAGCAGGGAGACTGGGACAGCAGGAAACTCACCCCTCCACTTT. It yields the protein CASRETGTAGNSPLHF.

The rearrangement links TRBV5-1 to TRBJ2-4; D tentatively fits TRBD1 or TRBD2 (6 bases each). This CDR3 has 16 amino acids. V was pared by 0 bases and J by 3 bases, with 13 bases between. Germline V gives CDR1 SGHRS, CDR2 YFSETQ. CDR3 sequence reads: CASSLEGGGGKNIQYF. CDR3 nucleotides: TGCGCCAGCAGCTTGGAGGGCGGAGGGGGCAAAAACATTCAGTACTTC.

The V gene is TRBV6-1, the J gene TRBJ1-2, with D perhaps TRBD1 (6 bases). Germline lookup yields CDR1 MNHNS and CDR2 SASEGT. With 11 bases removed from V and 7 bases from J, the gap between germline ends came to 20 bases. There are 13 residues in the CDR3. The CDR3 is CAGKTGPGAGYTF. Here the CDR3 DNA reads TGTGCCGGCAAGACAGGCCCAGGGGCTGGCTACACCTTC.

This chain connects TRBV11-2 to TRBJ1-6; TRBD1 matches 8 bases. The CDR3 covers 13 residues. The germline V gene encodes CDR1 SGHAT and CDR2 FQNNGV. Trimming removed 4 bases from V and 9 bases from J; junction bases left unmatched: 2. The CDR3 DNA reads TGTGCCAGCAGCTCTGACAGGGGTTCACCCCTCCACTTT. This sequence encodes CASSSDRGSPLHF. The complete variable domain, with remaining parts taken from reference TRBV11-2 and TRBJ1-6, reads EAGVAQSPRYKIIEKRQSVAFWCNPISGHATLYWYQQILGQGPKLLIQFQNNGVVDDSQLPKDRFSAERLKGVDSTLKIQPAKLEDSAVYLCASSSDRGSPLHFGNGTRLTVT.

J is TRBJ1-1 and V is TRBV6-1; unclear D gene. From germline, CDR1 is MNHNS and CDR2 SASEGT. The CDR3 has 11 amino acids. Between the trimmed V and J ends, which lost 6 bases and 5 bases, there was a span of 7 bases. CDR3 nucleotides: TGTGCCAGCAGGGCCGAGACTGAAGCTTTCTTT. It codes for CASRAETEAFF.

The CDR3 DNA is TGTGCCAGTAGTATAGCCTCTTGGCTAACCAATTCACCCCTCCACTTT. This gives the protein CASSIASWLTNSPLHF. This chain uses TRBV19 with TRBJ1-6; D not certain. CDR1 is LNHDA and CDR2 is SQIVND in the germline V gene (reference sequence). CDR3 length equals 16 residues. The ends were cut back, 1 base at V and 7 bases at J, with 14 bases in the middle. Complete variable domain (other parts from reference TRBV19 and TRBJ1-6): DGGITQSPKYLFRKEGQNVTLSCEQNLNHDAMYWYRQDPGQGLRLIYYSQIVNDFQKGDIAEGYSVSREKKESFPLTVTSAQKNPTAFYLCASSIASWLTNSPLHFGNGTRLTVT.

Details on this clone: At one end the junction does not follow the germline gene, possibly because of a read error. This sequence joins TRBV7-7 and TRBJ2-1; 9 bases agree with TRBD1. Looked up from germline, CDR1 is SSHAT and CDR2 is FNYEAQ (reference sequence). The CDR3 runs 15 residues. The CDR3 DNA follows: TGTGCTAGCAGCCCCGGGACAGGGATCAACAATGAGCAGTTCTTC. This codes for CASSPGTGINNEQFF.

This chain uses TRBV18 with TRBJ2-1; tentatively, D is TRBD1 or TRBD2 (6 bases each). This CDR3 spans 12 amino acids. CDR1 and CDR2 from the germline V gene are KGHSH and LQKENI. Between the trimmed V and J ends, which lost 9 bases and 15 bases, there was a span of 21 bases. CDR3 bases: TGTGCCAGGGGGGGAGCCCTGGGGGGCACGTTCTTC. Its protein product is CARGGALGGTFF.

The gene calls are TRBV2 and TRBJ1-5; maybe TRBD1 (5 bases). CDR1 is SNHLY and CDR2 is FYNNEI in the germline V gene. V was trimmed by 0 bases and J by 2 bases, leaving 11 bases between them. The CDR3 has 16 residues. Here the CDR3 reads CASSEAGRGGNQPQHF. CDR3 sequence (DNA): TGTGCCAGCAGTGAAGCGGGAAGGGGTGGCAATCAGCCCCAGCATTTT.

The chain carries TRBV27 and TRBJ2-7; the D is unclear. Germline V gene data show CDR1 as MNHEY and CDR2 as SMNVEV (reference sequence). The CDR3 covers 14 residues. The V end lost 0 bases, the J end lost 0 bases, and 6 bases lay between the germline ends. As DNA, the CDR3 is TGTGCCAGCAGTTTATCACTGAGCTCCTACGAGCAGTACTTC. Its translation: CASSLSLSSYEQYF.

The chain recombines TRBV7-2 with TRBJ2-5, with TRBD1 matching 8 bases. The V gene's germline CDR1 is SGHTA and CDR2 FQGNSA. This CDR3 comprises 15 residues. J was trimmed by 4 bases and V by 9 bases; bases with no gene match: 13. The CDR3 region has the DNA TGTGCCAGTATTCGTAGGCCAGGGGGCGCAGAGACCCAGTACTTC. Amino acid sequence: CASIRRPGGAETQYF. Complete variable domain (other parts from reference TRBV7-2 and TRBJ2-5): GAGVSQSPSNKVTEKGKDVELRCDPISGHTALYWYRQSLGQGLEFLIYFQGNSAPDKSGLPSDRFSAERTGGSVSTLTIQRTQQEDSAVYLCASIRRPGGAETQYFGPGTRLLVL.

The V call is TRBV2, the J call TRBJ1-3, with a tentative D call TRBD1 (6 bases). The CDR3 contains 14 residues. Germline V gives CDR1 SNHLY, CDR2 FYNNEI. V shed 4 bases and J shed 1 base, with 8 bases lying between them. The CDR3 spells CASSAGQSGNTIYF. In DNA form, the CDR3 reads TGTGCCAGCAGTGCCGGACAGTCTGGAAACACCATATATTTT.

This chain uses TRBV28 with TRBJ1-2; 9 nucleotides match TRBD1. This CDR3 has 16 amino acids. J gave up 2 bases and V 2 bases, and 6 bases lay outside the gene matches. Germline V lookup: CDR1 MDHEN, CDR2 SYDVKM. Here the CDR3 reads CASSLAGQGLNYGYTF. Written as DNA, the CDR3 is TGTGCCAGCAGTTTAGCGGGACAGGGCCTCAACTATGGCTACACCTTC.

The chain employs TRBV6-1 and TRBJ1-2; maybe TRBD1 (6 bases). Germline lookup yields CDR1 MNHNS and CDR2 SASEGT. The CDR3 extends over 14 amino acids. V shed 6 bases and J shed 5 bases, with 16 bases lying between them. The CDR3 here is CASRGLTGFYGYTF. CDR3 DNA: TGTGCCAGCAGGGGCCTAACAGGGTTTTATGGCTACACCTTC.

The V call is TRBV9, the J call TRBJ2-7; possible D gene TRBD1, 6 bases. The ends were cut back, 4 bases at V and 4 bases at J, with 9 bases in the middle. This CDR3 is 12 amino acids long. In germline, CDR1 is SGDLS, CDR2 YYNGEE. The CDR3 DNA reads TGTGCCAGCAGCCGGACAGATTACGAGCAGTACTTC. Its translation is CASSRTDYEQYF.

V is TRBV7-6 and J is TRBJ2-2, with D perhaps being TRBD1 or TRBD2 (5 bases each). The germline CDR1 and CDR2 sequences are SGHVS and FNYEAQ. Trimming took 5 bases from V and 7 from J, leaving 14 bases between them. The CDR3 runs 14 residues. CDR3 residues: CASSLWGWNGELFF. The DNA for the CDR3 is TGTGCCAGCAGCCTGTGGGGGTGGAACGGGGAGCTGTTTTTT.

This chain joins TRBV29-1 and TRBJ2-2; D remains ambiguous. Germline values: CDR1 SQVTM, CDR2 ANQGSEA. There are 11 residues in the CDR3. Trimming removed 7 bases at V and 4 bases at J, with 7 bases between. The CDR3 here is CSASGTGELFF. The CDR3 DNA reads TGCAGCGCATCCGGCACCGGGGAGCTGTTTTTT.

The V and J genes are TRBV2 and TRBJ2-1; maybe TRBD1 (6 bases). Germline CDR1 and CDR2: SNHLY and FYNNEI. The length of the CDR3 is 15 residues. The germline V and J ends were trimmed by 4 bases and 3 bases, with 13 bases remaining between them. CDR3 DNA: TGTGCCAGCAGTGCAAGGGGGTTAAGCTACAATGAGCAGTTCTTC. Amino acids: CASSARGLSYNEQFF.

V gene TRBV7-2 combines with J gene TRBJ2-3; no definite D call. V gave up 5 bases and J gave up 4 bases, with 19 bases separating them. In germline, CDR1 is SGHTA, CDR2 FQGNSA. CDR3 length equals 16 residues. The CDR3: CASSPTGPVNPDTQYF. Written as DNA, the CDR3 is TGTGCCAGCAGCCCGACGGGCCCTGTTAACCCAGATACGCAGTATTTT.

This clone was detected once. CDR3 sequence: CASSLGTFDEQFF. CDR3 DNA: TGTGCCAGCAGCCTTGGGACCTTCGATGAGCAGTTCTTC. The rearrangement links TRBV6-6 to TRBJ2-1; D might be TRBD1 or TRBD2, each matching 5 bases. Germline V gene lookup returns CDR1 MNHNY and CDR2 SVGAGI (reference sequence). V was pared by 6 bases and J by 8 bases, with 14 bases between. The CDR3 runs to 13 residues.